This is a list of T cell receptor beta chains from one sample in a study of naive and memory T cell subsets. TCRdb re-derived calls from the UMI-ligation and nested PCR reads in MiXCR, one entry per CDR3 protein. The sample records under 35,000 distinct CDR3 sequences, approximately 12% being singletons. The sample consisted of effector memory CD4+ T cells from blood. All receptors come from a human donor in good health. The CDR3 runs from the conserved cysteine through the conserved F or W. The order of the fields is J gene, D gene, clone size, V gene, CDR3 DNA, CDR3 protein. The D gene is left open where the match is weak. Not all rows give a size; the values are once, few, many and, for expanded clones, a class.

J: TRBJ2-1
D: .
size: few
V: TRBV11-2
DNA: TGTGCCAGCAGCACACTCCAGGGGAACTCCTACAATGAGCAGTTCTTC
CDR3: CASSTLQGNSYNEQFF

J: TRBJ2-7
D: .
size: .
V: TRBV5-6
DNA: TGTGCCAGCAGCTACCTACAAGGAACCTACGAGCAGTACTTC
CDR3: CASSYLQGTYEQYF

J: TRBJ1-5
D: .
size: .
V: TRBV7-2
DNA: TGTGCCAGCAGCTTAGCCGGGGCCCCCAATCAGCCCCAGCATTTT
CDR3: CASSLAGAPNQPQHF

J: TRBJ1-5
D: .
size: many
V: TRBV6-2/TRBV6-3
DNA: TGTGCCAGCAGTTACGCGGGGAACAATCAGCCCCAGCATTTT
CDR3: CASSYAGNNQPQHF

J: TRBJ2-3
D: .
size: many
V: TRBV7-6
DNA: TGTGCCAGCAGCGTTAACAGGGTCGGTACGCAGTATTTT
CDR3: CASSVNRVGTQYF

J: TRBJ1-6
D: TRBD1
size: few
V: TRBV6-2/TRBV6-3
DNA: TGTGCCAGCAGTTGGACAGGGGAAGGTTCACCCCTCCACTTT
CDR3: CASSWTGEGSPLHF

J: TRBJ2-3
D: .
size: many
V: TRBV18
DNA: TGTGCCAGCTCACCAAGACAAAGCACAGATACGCAGTATTTT
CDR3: CASSPRQSTDTQYF

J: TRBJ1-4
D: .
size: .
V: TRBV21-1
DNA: TGTGCCAGCAGCAAAGATTGGGTACGGCGAGAAAAACTGTTTTTT
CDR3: CASSKDWVRREKLFF

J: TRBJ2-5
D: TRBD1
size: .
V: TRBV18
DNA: TGTGCCAGCTCAGCCTCCGGGACAGGCCAAGAGACCCAGTACTTC
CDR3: CASSASGTGQETQYF

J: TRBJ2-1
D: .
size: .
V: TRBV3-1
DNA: TGTGCCAGCAGCCAAGTTGCCCATGAGCAGTTCTTC
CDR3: CASSQVAHEQFF

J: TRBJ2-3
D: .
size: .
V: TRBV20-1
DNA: TGCAGTGCCTACTACTTTGCTAGGACAGATACGCAGTATTTT
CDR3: CSAYYFARTDTQYF

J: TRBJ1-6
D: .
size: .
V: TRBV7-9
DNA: TGTGCCAGCAGCGTAGGGGTTTCGGTAAATTCACCCCTCCACTTT
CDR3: CASSVGVSVNSPLHF

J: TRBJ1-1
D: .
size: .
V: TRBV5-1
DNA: TGCGCCAGCAGGGCAGGCCCGAACACTGAAGCTTTCTTT
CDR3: CASRAGPNTEAFF

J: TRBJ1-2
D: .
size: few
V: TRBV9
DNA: TGTGCCAGCAGCGTAGACCGGGTTCCCACCCCCTATGGCTACACCTTC
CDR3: CASSVDRVPTPYGYTF

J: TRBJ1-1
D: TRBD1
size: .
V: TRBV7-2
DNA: TGTGCCAGCAGCTCCTCGACAGGGGGCGCCGCTGAAGCTTTCTTT
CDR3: CASSSSTGGAAEAFF

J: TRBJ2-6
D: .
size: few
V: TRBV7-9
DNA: TGTGCCAGCAGCTTCGTCAGGGGCGGGGCCAACGTCCTGACTTTC
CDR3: CASSFVRGGANVLTF

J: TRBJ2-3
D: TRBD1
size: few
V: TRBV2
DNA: TGTGCCAGCAGTGAGCTCGGGACAGGGCAGTATTTT
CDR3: CASSELGTGQYF

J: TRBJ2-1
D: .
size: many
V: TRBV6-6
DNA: TGTGCCAGCAGTTACTCTTCCCCGGCAAGCAGCTCCTACAATGAGCAGTTCTTC
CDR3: CASSYSSPASSSYNEQFF

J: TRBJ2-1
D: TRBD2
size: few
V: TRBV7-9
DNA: TGTGCCAGCAGCCCAGGCTTAGCGGGGGGGCGGAATGAGCAGTTCTTC
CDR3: CASSPGLAGGRNEQFF

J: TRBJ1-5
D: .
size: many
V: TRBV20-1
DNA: TGCAGTGCTAGGCAGGGAATCAGGGGTCAGCCCCAGCATTTT
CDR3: CSARQGIRGQPQHF

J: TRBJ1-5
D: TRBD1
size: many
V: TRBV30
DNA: TGTGCCTGGGGGATACAGGGGCAGCCCCAGCATTTT
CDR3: CAWGIQGQPQHF

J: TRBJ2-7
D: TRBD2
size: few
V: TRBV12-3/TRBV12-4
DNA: TGTGCCAGCAGTTTAGGCGGGAGTTTCCCCGAGCAGTACTTC
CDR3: CASSLGGSFPEQYF

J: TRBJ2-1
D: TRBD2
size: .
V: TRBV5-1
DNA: TGCGCCACCCCCGAGTCACGCATCGGGGGGGGTGAGCAGTTCTTC
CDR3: CATPESRIGGGEQFF

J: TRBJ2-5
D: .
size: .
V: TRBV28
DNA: TGTGCCAGCAGTTTATCGTGGGGGGGGGCCCAAGAGACCCAGTACTTC
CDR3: CASSLSWGGAQETQYF

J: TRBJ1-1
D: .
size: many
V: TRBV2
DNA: TGTGCCAGCAGTGAAGAGGCGTTAAGCGCCACTGAAGCTTTCTTT
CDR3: CASSEEALSATEAFF

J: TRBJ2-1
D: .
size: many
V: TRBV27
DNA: TGTGCCAGCACCCGGTATGGGGGCGGCTCCTACAATGAGCAGTTCTTC
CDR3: CASTRYGGGSYNEQFF

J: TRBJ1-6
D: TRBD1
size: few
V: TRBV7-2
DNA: TGTGCCAGCAGCCGACAGGGCGGGAATTCACCCCTCCACTTT
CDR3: CASSRQGGNSPLHF

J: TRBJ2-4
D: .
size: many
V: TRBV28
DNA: TGTGCCAGCAGTGAGAACCGATGGAACATTCAGTACTTC
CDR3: CASSENRWNIQYF

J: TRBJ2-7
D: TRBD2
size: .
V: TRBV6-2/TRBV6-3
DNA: TGTGCCAGCAGTCCCTTCAGCGGGACCTACTCCTACGAGCAGTACTTC
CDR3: CASSPFSGTYSYEQYF

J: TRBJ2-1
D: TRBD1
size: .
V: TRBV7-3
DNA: TGTGCCAGCAGCGTGACAGGGGGGCTAGCGGCCGGTGAGCAGTTCTTC
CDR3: CASSVTGGLAAGEQFF

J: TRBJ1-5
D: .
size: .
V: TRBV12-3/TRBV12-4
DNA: TGTGCCAGCAGTCTCCGGGGCCAAACGAATCAGCCCCAGCATTTT
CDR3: CASSLRGQTNQPQHF

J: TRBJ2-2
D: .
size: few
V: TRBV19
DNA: TGTGCCAGTGGGCCCTTGCTTACCTACACCGGGGAGCTGTTTTTT
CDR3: CASGPLLTYTGELFF

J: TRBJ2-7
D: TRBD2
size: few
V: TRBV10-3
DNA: TGTGCCATAGGGGGACTAGCGGGAACCTACGAGCAGTACTTC
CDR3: CAIGGLAGTYEQYF

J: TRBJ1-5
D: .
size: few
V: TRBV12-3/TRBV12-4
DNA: TGTGCCAGCAGTCGAGGACTTAAGGGGGGGTATAGCAATCAGCCCCAGCATTTT
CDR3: CASSRGLKGGYSNQPQHF

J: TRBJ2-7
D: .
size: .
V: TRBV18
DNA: TGTGCCAGCTCACCCTGGACAACCGAACTCTCCTACGAGCAGTACTTC
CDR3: CASSPWTTELSYEQYF

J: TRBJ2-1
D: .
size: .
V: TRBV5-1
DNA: TGCGCCAGCAGCCCAAATTGGGACGAGCAGTTCTTC
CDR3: CASSPNWDEQFF

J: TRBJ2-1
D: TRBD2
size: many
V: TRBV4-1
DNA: TGCGCCAGCAGCCAAGCACTTCTAGCGGGAGGGCGCAATGAGCAGTTCTTC
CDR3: CASSQALLAGGRNEQFF

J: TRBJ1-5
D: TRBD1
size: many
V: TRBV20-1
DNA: TGCAGTGCTAGACCGGGACAGGGCTCCAATCAGCCCCAGCATTTT
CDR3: CSARPGQGSNQPQHF

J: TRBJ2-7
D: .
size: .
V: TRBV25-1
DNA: TGTGCCAGCAGTGAATACCGTACCTCCGAGCAGTACTTC
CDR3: CASSEYRTSEQYF

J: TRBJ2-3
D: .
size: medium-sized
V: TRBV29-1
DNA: TGCAGCGTGTCAACAGATACGCAGTATTTT
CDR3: CSVSTDTQYF

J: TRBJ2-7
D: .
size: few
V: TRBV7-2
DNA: TGTGCCAGCAGCTTAGATCCGGGCCGGGCCTACGAGCAGTACTTC
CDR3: CASSLDPGRAYEQYF

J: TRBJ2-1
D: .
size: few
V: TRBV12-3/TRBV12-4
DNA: TGTGCCAGCAGTTTCGGTGAGATTGCGGCGCAGTTCTTC
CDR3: CASSFGEIAAQFF

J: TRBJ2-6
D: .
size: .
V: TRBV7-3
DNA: TGTGCCAGCAGCTTAAGTCCCCTAAGAGCGGGGGCCAACGTCCTGACTTTC
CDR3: CASSLSPLRAGANVLTF

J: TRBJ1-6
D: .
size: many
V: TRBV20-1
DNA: TGCAGTGCTAGAGAAAACAGGGTCTCCTATTCACCCCTCCACTTT
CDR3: CSARENRVSYSPLHF

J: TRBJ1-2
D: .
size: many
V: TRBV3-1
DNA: TGTGCCAGCAGCCAAGGCCGGGCAGGGTTATATGGCTACACCTTC
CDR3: CASSQGRAGLYGYTF

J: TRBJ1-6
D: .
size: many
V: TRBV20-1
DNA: TGCAGTGCCACCAGAGGGGGTTATTCACCCCTCCACTTT
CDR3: CSATRGGYSPLHF

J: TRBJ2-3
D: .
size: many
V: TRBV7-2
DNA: TGTGCCAGCAGCCACTCCAGGGCAAGGGGAACAGATACGCAGTATTTT
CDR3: CASSHSRARGTDTQYF

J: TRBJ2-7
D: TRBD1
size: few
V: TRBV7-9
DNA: TGTGCCAGCAGCCCTCGGACAGGGGTGTCCTCCCAGAACGAGCAGTACTTC
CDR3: CASSPRTGVSSQNEQYF

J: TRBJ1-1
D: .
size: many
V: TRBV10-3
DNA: TGTGCCATCAGCCGGGGAGCAGGCAAGGGCACTGAAGCTTTCTTT
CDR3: CAISRGAGKGTEAFF

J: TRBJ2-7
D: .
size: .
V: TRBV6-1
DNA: TGTGCCAGCCGAGGTGTACCAGGGGTCTACGAGCAGTACTTC
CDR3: CASRGVPGVYEQYF

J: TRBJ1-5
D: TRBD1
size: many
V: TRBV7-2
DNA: TGTGCCAGCAGCCATGTGGGGACAGGGGGCAATCAGCCCCAGCATTTT
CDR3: CASSHVGTGGNQPQHF

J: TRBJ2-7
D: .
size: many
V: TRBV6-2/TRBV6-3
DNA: TGTGCCAGCAGTCTCACGGGTCGAAACTACGAGCAGTACTTC
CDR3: CASSLTGRNYEQYF

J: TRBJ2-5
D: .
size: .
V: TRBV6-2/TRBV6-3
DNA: TGTGCCAGCAGTTACGAGGGTGAGCCACAAGAGACCCAGTACTTC
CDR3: CASSYEGEPQETQYF

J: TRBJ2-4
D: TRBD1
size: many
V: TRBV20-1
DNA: TGCAGTGCTAGGCCCGCGTTTCCCGAGACAGGGTGGGACATTCAGTACTTC
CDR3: CSARPAFPETGWDIQYF

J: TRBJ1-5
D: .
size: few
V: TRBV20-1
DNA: TGCAGTGCTAGAGAGTCAACCCAGCCCCAGCATTTT
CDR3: CSARESTQPQHF

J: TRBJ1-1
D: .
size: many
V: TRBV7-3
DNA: TGTGCCAGCAGTCGTTCCCAGAACACTGAAGCTTTCTTT
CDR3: CASSRSQNTEAFF

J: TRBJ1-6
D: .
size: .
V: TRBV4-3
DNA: TGCGCCAGCAGCCAAGAGACCTACAGGGTCCGATATTCACCCCTCCACTTT
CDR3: CASSQETYRVRYSPLHF

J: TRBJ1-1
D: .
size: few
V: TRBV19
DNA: TGTGCCAGTAGAAGGGGAAGCGGTGACACTGAAGCTTTCTTT
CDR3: CASRRGSGDTEAFF

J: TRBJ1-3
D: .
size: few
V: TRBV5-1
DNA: TGCGCCAGCAGCCCCCAGGAACAGGCCTACTCTGGAAACACCATATATTTT
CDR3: CASSPQEQAYSGNTIYF